Listed below are T cell receptor beta chains from one sample, sequenced in a study of shared clonotypes between healthy human individuals. Clones were sequenced by immunoSEQ multiplex PCR, and TCRdb holds only the in-frame ones, with some missing. Of a few hundred thousand clones in the sample, over 60% were seen once. The sample comprised memory CD4+ T cells sorted from blood. The receptors were sampled from a man aged 30-40 years in good health. CDR3s include the opening cysteine and the closing phenylalanine or tryptophan. D genes are given only for firm matches. Not all rows give a size; the values are once, few, many and, for expanded clones, a class.

clone_size	d_call	j_call	v_call	cdr3_aa	cdr3_nt
.	.	TRBJ2-1	TRBV7-8	CASNTVGRALYEQFF	TGTGCCAGCAACACGGTAGGAAGAGCACTTTATGAGCAGTTCTTC
.	TRBD2	TRBJ2-5	TRBV4-1	CASSQDLQAGGVETQYF	TGCGCCAGCAGCCAAGATCTACAGGCGGGAGGGGTAGAGACCCAGTACTTC
.	TRBD1	TRBJ1-2	TRBV27	CASSLQGANYGYTF	TGTGCCAGCAGTTTACAGGGGGCAAACTATGGCTACACCTTC
.	.	TRBJ1-4	TRBV7-9	CASSFNGDRWNEKLFF	TGTGCCAGCAGCTTTAATGGAGACAGGTGGAATGAAAAACTGTTTTTT
.	.	TRBJ2-2	TRBV5-1	CASSLVRGDHLFF	TGCGCCAGCAGCTTGGTAAGAGGAGACCACTTGTTTTTT
.	TRBD1	TRBJ2-5	TRBV6-5	CASSTGGFETQYF	TGTGCCAGCAGCACAGGGGGCTTTGAGACCCAGTACTTC
.	.	TRBJ1-3	TRBV6-5	CASSHKISGNTIYF	TGTGCCAGCAGCCACAAAATAAGTGGAAACACCATATATTTT
.	.	TRBJ2-6	TRBV7-9	CASSLGLARSGANVLTF	TGTGCCAGCAGCTTAGGCCTAGCGAGGTCTGGGGCCAACGTCCTGACTTTC
.	.	TRBJ1-1	TRBV29-1	CSVDRGVEAFF	TGCAGCGTTGATCGGGGGGTTGAAGCTTTCTTT
.	.	TRBJ2-5	TRBV5-5	CASSLEGRQETQYF	TGTGCCAGCAGCTTGGAAGGACGCCAAGAGACCCAGTACTTC
once	.	TRBJ1-1	TRBV6-6	CASSYSSTEAFF	TGTGCCAGCAGTTACTCGAGCACTGAAGCTTTCTTT
.	.	TRBJ2-5	TRBV4-1	CASSQDPGRGGETQYF	TGCGCCAGCAGCCAAGATCCTGGCAGGGGGGGAGAGACCCAGTACTTC
.	TRBD1	TRBJ1-2	TRBV5-6	CASSRRQGRWGYTF	TGTGCCAGCAGCCGAAGACAGGGTAGATGGGGCTACACCTTC
.	.	TRBJ2-3	TRBV7-6	CASSLLAGSSTDTQYF	TGTGCCAGCAGCCTACTAGCCGGGTCTAGCACAGATACGCAGTATTTT
.	.	TRBJ2-2	TRBV28	CASVSGYTGELFF	TGTGCCAGCGTTTCTGGCTACACCGGGGAGCTGTTTTTT
.	TRBD2	TRBJ2-1	TRBV5-3	CARSLISSSGNDNEQFF	TGTGCCAGAAGCTTGATCTCGAGTAGCGGGAACGACAATGAGCAGTTCTTC
.	.	TRBJ2-3	TRBV16	CASSQWPDSSTDTQYF	TGTGCCAGCAGCCAATGGCCCGACAGCAGCACAGATACGCAGTATTTT
.	TRBD1	TRBJ2-2	TRBV5-1	CASSPPGTGNTGELFF	TGCGCCAGCAGCCCCCCCGGGACAGGGAACACCGGGGAGCTGTTTTTT
few	TRBD2	TRBJ2-1	TRBV19	CASNSGRSNEQFF	TGTGCCAGTAATAGCGGGAGGAGCAATGAGCAGTTCTTC
.	.	TRBJ2-5	TRBV7-2	CASSSEPRRETQYF	TGTGCCAGCAGCTCAGAACCTAGGAGAGAGACCCAGTACTTC
.	.	TRBJ2-5	TRBV10-1	CASSVRSGETQYF	TGCGCCAGCAGTGTTCGCAGTGGAGAGACCCAGTACTTC
.	.	TRBJ2-1	TRBV5-1	CASTRDLNYNEQFF	TGCGCCAGCACCCGGGACTTGAACTACAATGAGCAGTTCTTC
.	.	TRBJ1-4	TRBV5-1	CASSPTRGGRPNEKLFF	TGCGCCAGCAGCCCCACAAGGGGAGGTAGACCTAATGAAAAACTGTTTTTT
.	TRBD1	TRBJ2-6	TRBV27	CASRKQGFRLSGANVLTF	TGTGCCAGCAGGAAACAGGGGTTTCGGCTCTCTGGGGCCAACGTCCTGACTTTC
.	.	TRBJ2-1	TRBV2	CASGRMGEQFF	TGTGCCAGCGGGCGCATGGGAGAGCAGTTCTTC
.	TRBD2	TRBJ2-2	TRBV5-1	CASSFEGAGVWTGELFF	TGCGCCAGCAGCTTTGAGGGAGCGGGAGTTTGGACCGGGGAGCTGTTTTTT
.	TRBD2	TRBJ2-7	TRBV28	CASSPPELAGSYEQYF	TGTGCCAGCAGTCCCCCGGAGCTAGCGGGATCCTACGAGCAGTACTTC
.	.	TRBJ2-7	TRBV21-1	CASSKVYQGVGKGPYEQYF	TGTGCCAGCAGCAAAGTTTACCAAGGAGTGGGAAAAGGGCCCTACGAGCAGTACTTC
few	.	TRBJ2-5	TRBV15	CATSSTGISETQYF	TGTGCCACCAGTAGCACAGGGATATCAGAGACCCAGTACTTC
.	.	TRBJ2-1	TRBV11-2	CASSLHMTGHNEQFF	TGTGCCAGCAGCCTGCACATGACGGGGCACAATGAGCAGTTCTTC
.	TRBD2	TRBJ2-3	TRBV30	CAWSAGLALSTDTQYF	TGTGCCTGGAGTGCCGGACTAGCCCTAAGCACAGATACGCAGTATTTT
.	TRBD2	TRBJ2-7	TRBV5-4	CASSLASGSSYEQYF	TGTGCCAGCAGCTTGGCTAGCGGATCCTCCTACGAGCAGTACTTC
few	TRBD1	TRBJ2-7	TRBV2	CASNPGQGYEQYF	TGTGCCAGCAATCCGGGACAGGGCTACGAGCAGTACTTC
once	.	TRBJ2-6	TRBV18	CASSPPPRAGANVLTF	TGTGCCAGCTCACCACCCCCCAGGGCTGGGGCCAACGTCCTGACTTTC
.	.	TRBJ2-3	TRBV9	CASSVVGAMTDTQYF	TGTGCCAGCAGCGTAGTTGGCGCGATGACAGATACGCAGTATTTT
.	TRBD1	TRBJ2-7	TRBV28	CASSFGDRGRYEQYF	TGTGCCAGCAGTTTTGGGGACAGGGGGAGGTACGAGCAGTACTTC
.	.	TRBJ2-2	TRBV11-2	CASSTGTGTGELFF	TGTGCCAGCAGCACAGGGACCGGGACCGGGGAGCTGTTTTTT
.	TRBD1	TRBJ1-5	TRBV19	CASSIGVRTGYQPQHF	TGTGCCAGTAGTATCGGGGTGCGGACAGGGTATCAGCCCCAGCATTTT
.	.	TRBJ2-1	TRBV28	CASSPLGLGYNEQFF	TGTGCCAGCAGCCCTCTAGGCCTAGGGTACAATGAGCAGTTCTTC
.	.	TRBJ2-2	TRBV7-2	CASSFRGTLNTGELFF	TGTGCCAGCAGCTTTCGCGGGACACTGAACACCGGGGAGCTGTTTTTT
.	.	TRBJ1-4	TRBV5-1	CASSLGSEEKLFF	TGCGCCAGCAGCTTGGGAAGTGAGGAAAAACTGTTTTTT
.	.	TRBJ2-5	TRBV19	CASSIQGRQETQYF	TGTGCCAGTAGTATCCAGGGCCGACAAGAGACCCAGTACTTC
.	.	TRBJ2-2	TRBV2	CATYPRSGVGTGELFF	TGTGCCACCTACCCACGGTCGGGGGTAGGGACCGGGGAGCTGTTTTTT
.	TRBD2	TRBJ2-1	TRBV4-3	CASSQARATSGSNEQFF	TGCGCCAGCAGCCAAGCTCGGGCGACTAGCGGGAGTAATGAGCAGTTCTTC
few	.	TRBJ2-7	TRBV14	CASSRASTYEQYF	TGTGCCAGCAGCCGTGCGTCCACCTACGAGCAGTACTTC
.	TRBD2	TRBJ2-7	TRBV7-2	CASSLGPGLAGYEQYF	TGTGCCAGCAGCTTGGGGCCGGGACTAGCGGGCTACGAGCAGTACTTC
few	.	TRBJ2-1	TRBV7-2	CASSPRYEQFF	TGTGCCAGCAGCCCACGCTATGAGCAGTTCTTC